Listed below are T cell receptor beta chains from one sample, sequenced in a study of blood T cell repertoires in COVID-19. Produced via immunoSEQ multiplex PCR; TCRdb's table is partial and in-frame only. The table lists about 46,000 clones, roughly 91% of them singletons, with about 10% in the top ten. Sequenced material: peripheral blood. The receptors stem from a man aged 50 or older with active COVID-19. Both conserved end residues are trimmed from each CDR3. For some rows the clone size is stated as once, few or many, or as a class when expanded; others skip it.

CDR3,V,J,size
ASSRSPGQTGTSGRYEQF,TRBV3-1/TRBV3-2,TRBJ2-1,NA
ASRALAVSYNEQF,TRBV11-2,TRBJ2-1,NA
ASSLLGAGGYT,TRBV5-1,TRBJ1-2,NA
ATSRGWRDRGDEGYT,TRBV15,TRBJ1-2,NA
ASSLDRDSNYGYT,TRBV5-4,TRBJ1-2,NA
ATSKTDATNEKLF,TRBV15,TRBJ1-4,NA
ASSFLRDRGLYEQY,TRBV27,TRBJ2-7,NA
ASTKRVSRGSWETQY,TRBV11-2,TRBJ2-5,NA
ASSYGGEAF,TRBV6-6,TRBJ1-1,NA
ATSVRDSSFNEQF,TRBV15,TRBJ2-1,NA
ASSFGGGRETQY,TRBV5-4,TRBJ2-5,NA
ASRKDRSQGPQH,TRBV6-5,TRBJ1-5,few
ASSYTGGSNSPLH,TRBV7-2,TRBJ1-6,NA
ASSIDTQGAEIAKNIQY,TRBV19,TRBJ2-4,NA
ASSPGLRDQETQY,TRBV18,TRBJ2-5,NA
ATSDSTGYGGYT,TRBV24-1,TRBJ1-2,once
ASLDLGQGPIYGYT,TRBV19,TRBJ1-2,NA
ASSFLRDSYNEQF,TRBV27,TRBJ2-1,NA
ASSQEEGEAF,TRBV3-1/TRBV3-2,TRBJ1-1,NA
ASRGSRRAGELF,TRBV6-6,TRBJ2-2,few
ASSSETGVNYGYT,TRBV6-5,TRBJ1-2,NA
ASSYPHSSEYRALYGYT,TRBV6-2/TRBV6-3,TRBJ1-2,once
AWRGTSLYNEQF,TRBV30,TRBJ2-1,NA
ASSQVRPGGTGSEQF,TRBV3-1/TRBV3-2,TRBJ2-1,NA
ASSLPGKNIQY,TRBV28,TRBJ2-4,NA
ASSLGQVNSPLH,TRBV5-1,TRBJ1-6,NA
ASSQDNRGNQPQH,TRBV18,TRBJ1-5,NA
ASSQGTTDTQY,TRBV6-5,TRBJ2-3,NA
AISATEDSGDTQY,TRBV10-3,TRBJ2-3,NA
ASSPGGTAYGYT,TRBV19,TRBJ1-2,NA
ASSYTQAGKKEQY,TRBV6-6,TRBJ2-7,NA